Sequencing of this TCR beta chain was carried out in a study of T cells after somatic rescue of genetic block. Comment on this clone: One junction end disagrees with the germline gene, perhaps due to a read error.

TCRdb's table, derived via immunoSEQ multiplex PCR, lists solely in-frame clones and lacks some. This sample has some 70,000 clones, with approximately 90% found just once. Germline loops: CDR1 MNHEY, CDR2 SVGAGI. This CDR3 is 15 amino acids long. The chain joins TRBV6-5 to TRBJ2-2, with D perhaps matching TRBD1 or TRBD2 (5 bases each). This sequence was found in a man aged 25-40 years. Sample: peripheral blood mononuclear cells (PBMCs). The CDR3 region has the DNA TGTGCCAGCAGTCCCCGAGGGGCGAAGACCGGGGAGCTGTTTTTT. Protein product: CASSPRGAKTGELFF.